The 21 T cell receptor beta chains below come from one sample, sequenced in a study of T cell responses to AZD1222 COVID-19 vaccine. Sequencing used immunoSEQ multiplex PCR; TCRdb keeps in-frame clones, though not all of them. The profile shows under 200,000 clones, approximately 92% of them singletons. Here the sequenced sample was peripheral blood, taken on day 0 of AZD1222 vaccination. Receptors originate from an adult in good health.

The rearrangement links TRBV5-8 to TRBJ2-1, with TRBD2 matching over 7 bases. Germline CDR1 and CDR2: SGHTS and YDEGEE. The CDR3 runs 13 residues. Losses at the gene ends were 3 bases for V and 6 bases for J; bases not matched to a gene: 3. The chain's CDR3 is CASSWGGFNEQFF. As DNA, the CDR3 is TGTGCCAGCAGCTGGGGGGGATTCAATGAGCAGTTCTTC.

The chain carries TRBV28 and TRBJ1-4; 7 bases are a match to TRBD1. Per germline, CDR1 MDHEN and CDR2 SYDVKM. The CDR3 is 15 residues long. V lost 6 bases, J lost 8 bases, and 12 bases stayed unmatched. The CDR3 coding sequence is TGTGCCAGCAGGCCCCCGGCAGGGGGTCGAGAAAAACTGTTTTTT. Its translation is CASRPPAGGREKLFF.

The rearrangement uses TRBV7-2 and TRBJ2-6, with a weak D call TRBD2 (6 bases). The V end was cut by 5 bases, the J end by 4 bases, with 15 bases between. CDR3 size: 16 residues. CDR1 is SGHTA, CDR2 FQGNSA, per germline. The CDR3 here is CASSPLGGTGANVLTF. In DNA, the CDR3 is TGTGCCAGCAGCCCCCTAGGAGGGACCGGGGCCAACGTCCTGACTTTC.

This chain links TRBV19 with TRBJ1-5; D perhaps matches TRBD1 (6 bases). The CDR3 sequence is 15 residues long. Germline CDR1 is LNHDA and CDR2 is SQIVND (reference sequence). V was pared by 2 bases and J by 4 bases, with 12 bases between. The CDR3 bases are TGTGCCAGTAGTATATCTCAGGGGAGGAATCAGCCCCAGCATTTT. It is translated as CASSISQGRNQPQHF. The entire variable domain, with the rest obtained from reference TRBV19 and TRBJ1-5, is as follows: DGGITQSPKYLFRKEGQNVTLSCEQNLNHDAMYWYRQDPGQGLRLIYYSQIVNDFQKGDIAEGYSVSREKKESFPLTVTSAQKNPTAFYLCASSISQGRNQPQHFGDGTRLSIL.

This clone appeared a single time. The CDR3, as DNA: TGTGCCAGCAGACTCGGCCGACCCTTTGAAGCTTTCTTT. It specifies CASRLGRPFEAFF. V is TRBV12-3 or TRBV12-4 and J is TRBJ1-1, with D unresolved. Deletions cut 6 bases from V and 7 bases from J, with 15 bases between. This CDR3 has 13 residues.

The V and J genes are TRBV3-1 (or the pseudogene TRBV3-2) and TRBJ1-1, with TRBD1 matching 11 bases. The CDR3 runs to 14 residues. Germline values: CDR1 LGHDT, CDR2 YNNKEL (reference sequence). The junction had 5 bases not matched to a gene; V was cut back by 0 bases and J by 11 bases. The CDR3: CASSQEGGQGDAFF. DNA of the CDR3: TGTGCCAGCAGCCAAGAAGGGGGACAGGGGGATGCTTTCTTT.

The chain has TRBV18 and TRBJ2-7; TRBD2 matches 11 bases. J lost 6 bases, V lost 6 bases, and 7 bases had no gene match. The V gene's germline CDR1 is KGHSH and CDR2 LQKENI. The CDR3 contains 14 residues. The CDR3 DNA follows: TGTGCCAGCTCGCCCACTAGCGGGGGAGGCGAGCAGTACTTC. It yields the protein CASSPTSGGGEQYF. Drawing the rest from reference TRBV18 and TRBJ2-7, the complete variable domain is NAGVMQNPRHLVRRRGQEARLRCSPMKGHSHVYWYRQLPEEGLKFMVYLQKENIIDESGMPKERFSAEFPKEGPSILRIQQVVRGDSAAYFCASSPTSGGGEQYFGPGTRLTVT.

This rearrangement joins TRBV12-3 or TRBV12-4 to TRBJ1-4; D is uncertain. CDR3 length: 12 amino acids. Trimming removed 9 bases from V and 6 bases from J, with 11 bases in between. The CDR3 sequence is CASQKNYEKLFF. DNA for the CDR3: TGTGCCAGTCAAAAGAATTATGAAAAACTGTTTTTT.

The rearrangement uses TRBV12-3 or TRBV12-4 and TRBJ1-1, with D perhaps matching TRBD1 (5 bases). There are 12 residues in the CDR3. Trimming took off 4 bases at V and 5 bases at J, with 8 bases between the two ends. CDR3 sequence reads: CASSSGGTEAFF. CDR3 in DNA: TGTGCCAGCAGTTCGGGGGGGACTGAAGCTTTCTTT.

The rearrangement joins TRBV19 to TRBJ1-4, with no clear D. Trimming removed 6 bases at V and 2 bases at J, with 13 bases between. This CDR3 comprises 15 residues. Germline V gene lookup returns CDR1 LNHDA and CDR2 SQIVND (reference sequence). The CDR3 protein is CASSGGLLTNEKLFF. CDR3 coding DNA: TGTGCCAGTAGCGGAGGATTGCTGACTAATGAAAAACTGTTTTTT.

The gene calls are TRBV24-1 and TRBJ2-3; the D gene is possibly TRBD1 (5 bases). Trimming stripped 9 bases from V and 4 bases from J, with 7 bases between. The CDR3 consists of 11 residues. The germline V gene encodes CDR1 KGHDR and CDR2 SFDVKD. CDR3 sequence: CATGQSDTQYF. The CDR3 nucleotides read TGTGCCACCGGACAATCAGATACGCAGTATTTT.

This chain links TRBV5-1 with TRBJ1-4; D gene ambiguous. Germline V lookup: CDR1 SGHRS, CDR2 YFSETQ. The CDR3 has 14 residues. Trimming pared 4 bases from V and 7 bases from J, leaving 14 bases between. CDR3 nucleotide sequence: TGCGCCAGCAGCCCCTCGGACTACCTTGAAAAACTGTTTTTT. Amino acids: CASSPSDYLEKLFF.

The chain combines TRBV27 with TRBJ2-7; D uncertain. The V end was cut by 7 bases, the J end by 2 bases, with 12 bases between. The CDR3 sequence is 13 residues long. Per the germline V gene, CDR1 is MNHEY and CDR2 is SMNVEV (reference sequence). DNA of the CDR3: TGTGCCAGCACCGATACCGGCGCCTACGAGCAGTACTTC. Protein product: CASTDTGAYEQYF.

This clone was counted once. The CDR3 sequence is CASTLSGGTDMNTEAFF. CDR3 sequence (DNA): TGTGCCAGCACCTTAAGTGGAGGGACAGACATGAACACTGAAGCTTTCTTT. The gene calls are TRBV28 and TRBJ1-1, with 7 bases lining up with TRBD1. CDR3 length: 17 residues. Germline CDR1 reads MDHEN; CDR2 reads SYDVKM. After removal of 7 bases from V and 0 bases from J, the junction contained 14 bases not matched to a gene.

The gene calls are TRBV18 and TRBJ1-1; 9 bases agree with TRBD1. Germline trimming cut 4 bases from V and 7 bases from J; bases unmatched to any gene: 10. Germline V gene data show CDR1 as KGHSH and CDR2 as LQKENI. The CDR3 runs 15 residues. The CDR3 here is CASSQRTGETIEAFF. In DNA, the CDR3 is TGTGCCAGCTCACAACGGACAGGGGAAACGATTGAAGCTTTCTTT.

The CDR3 DNA is TGCGCCAGCAGTACGGTACAGGGGCATCAGCCCCAGCATTTT. It yields the protein CASSTVQGHQPQHF. The genes are TRBV10-2 and TRBJ1-5; 7 nucleotides line up with TRBD1. V gave up 5 bases and J gave up 5 bases; unmatched junction bases: 6. The V gene's germline CDR1 is WSHSY and CDR2 SAAADI. CDR3 length: 14 amino acids.

Here the CDR3 reads CASSLGGLPSSYEQYF. DNA for the CDR3: TGTGCCAGCAGCCTAGGGGGACTCCCGAGCTCCTACGAGCAGTACTTC. V gene TRBV28 combines with J gene TRBJ2-7; either TRBD1 or TRBD2 may supply D (6 bases each). The V gene lost 6 bases and the J gene lost 0 bases, with 18 bases spanning the gap. The CDR3 has 16 amino acids. Per the germline V gene, CDR1 is MDHEN and CDR2 is SYDVKM.

V is TRBV29-1 and J is TRBJ1-2, with no clear D. This CDR3 is 11 amino acids long. Germline lookup yields CDR1 SQVTM and CDR2 ANQGSEA. The V end was cut by 6 bases, the J end by 2 bases, with 7 bases between. The CDR3: CSVALNYGYTF. DNA for the CDR3: TGCAGCGTGGCGTTGAACTATGGCTACACCTTC.

The gene calls are TRBV9 and TRBJ1-4; 7 bases are a match to TRBD1. The V segment lost 4 bases and the J segment 7 bases; nucleotides outside the gene matches: 10. This CDR3 has 15 residues. In germline, CDR1 is SGDLS, CDR2 YYNGEE. The CDR3 nucleotides are TGTGCCAGCAGCCCCAGGGGGACAGCCCTTGAAAAACTGTTTTTT. Translated, it gives CASSPRGTALEKLFF.

This clone was found once. This rearrangement joins TRBV27 to TRBJ2-7, with TRBD1 identical over 7 bases. Germline-derived CDR1 and CDR2 are MNHEY and SMNVEV (reference sequence). V shed 7 bases and J 6 bases; nucleotides not matched to a gene: 18. The CDR3 covers 16 residues. The CDR3 loop is CASTPLIRTGLGEQYF. CDR3 DNA sequence: TGTGCCAGCACCCCGTTGATCAGGACAGGTCTGGGCGAGCAGTACTTC.

The chain recombines TRBV6-4 with TRBJ2-7, with D possibly TRBD2 on 6 matching bases. V was pared by 2 bases and J by 5 bases, with 13 bases between. Germline V gives CDR1 MRHNA, CDR2 SNTAGT. This CDR3 comprises 14 residues. CDR3 nucleotides: TGTGCCAGCAGTGACGGGGGGATCGGCCACGAGCAGTACTTC. It yields the protein CASSDGGIGHEQYF.